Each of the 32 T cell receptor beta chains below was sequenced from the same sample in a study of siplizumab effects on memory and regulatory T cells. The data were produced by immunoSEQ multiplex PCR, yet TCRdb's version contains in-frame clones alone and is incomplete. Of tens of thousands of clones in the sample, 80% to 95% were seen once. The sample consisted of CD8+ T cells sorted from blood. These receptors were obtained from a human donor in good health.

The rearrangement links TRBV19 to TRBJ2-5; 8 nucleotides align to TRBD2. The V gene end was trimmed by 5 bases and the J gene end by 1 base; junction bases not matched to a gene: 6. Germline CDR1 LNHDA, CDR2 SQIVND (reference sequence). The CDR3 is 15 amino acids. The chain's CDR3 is CASSAGLDIQETQYF. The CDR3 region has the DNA TGTGCCAGTAGTGCGGGACTAGATATCCAAGAGACCCAGTACTTC. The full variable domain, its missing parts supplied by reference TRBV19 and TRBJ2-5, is DGGITQSPKYLFRKEGQNVTLSCEQNLNHDAMYWYRQDPGQGLRLIYYSQIVNDFQKGDIAEGYSVSREKKESFPLTVTSAQKNPTAFYLCASSAGLDIQETQYFGPGTRLLVL.

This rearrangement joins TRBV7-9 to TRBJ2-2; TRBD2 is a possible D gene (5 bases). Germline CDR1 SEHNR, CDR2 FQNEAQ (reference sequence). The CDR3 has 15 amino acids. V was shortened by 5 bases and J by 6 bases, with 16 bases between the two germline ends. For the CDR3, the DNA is TGTGCCAGCAGCCTACCGGAAACGAGGGCCGGGGAGCTGTTTTTT. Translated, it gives CASSLPETRAGELFF.

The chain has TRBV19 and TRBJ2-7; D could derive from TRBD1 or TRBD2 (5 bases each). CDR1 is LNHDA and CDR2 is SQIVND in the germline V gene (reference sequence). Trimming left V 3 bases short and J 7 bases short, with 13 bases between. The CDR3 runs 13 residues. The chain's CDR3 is CASSIGTGIEQYF. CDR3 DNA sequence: TGTGCCAGTAGTATTGGGACCGGGATAGAGCAGTACTTC.

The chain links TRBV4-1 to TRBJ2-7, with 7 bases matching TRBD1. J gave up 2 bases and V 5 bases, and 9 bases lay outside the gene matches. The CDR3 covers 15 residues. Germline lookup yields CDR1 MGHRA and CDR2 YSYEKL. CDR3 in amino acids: CASSSPGTAPYEQYF. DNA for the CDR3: TGCGCCAGCAGCTCCCCCGGGACAGCACCCTACGAGCAGTACTTC.

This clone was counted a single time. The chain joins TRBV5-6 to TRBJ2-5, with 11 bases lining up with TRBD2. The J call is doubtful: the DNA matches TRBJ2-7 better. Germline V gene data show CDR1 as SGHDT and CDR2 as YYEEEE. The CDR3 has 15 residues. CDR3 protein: CASSLRLAGPPEQYF. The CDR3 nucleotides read TGTGCCAGCAGCCTCCGACTAGCGGGACCCCCCGAGCAGTACTTC.

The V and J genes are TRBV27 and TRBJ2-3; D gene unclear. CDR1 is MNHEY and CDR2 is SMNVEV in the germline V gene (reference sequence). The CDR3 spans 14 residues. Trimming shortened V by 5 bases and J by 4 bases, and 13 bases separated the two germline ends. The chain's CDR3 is CASSLTPGADTQYF. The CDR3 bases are TGTGCCAGCAGTCTAACTCCCGGAGCAGATACGCAGTATTTT.

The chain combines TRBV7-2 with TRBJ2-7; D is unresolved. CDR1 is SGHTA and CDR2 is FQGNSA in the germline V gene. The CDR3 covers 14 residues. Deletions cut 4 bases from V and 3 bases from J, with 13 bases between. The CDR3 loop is CASSSQGRSYEQYF. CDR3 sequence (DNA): TGTGCCAGCAGCTCCCAAGGACGGAGCTACGAGCAGTACTTC.

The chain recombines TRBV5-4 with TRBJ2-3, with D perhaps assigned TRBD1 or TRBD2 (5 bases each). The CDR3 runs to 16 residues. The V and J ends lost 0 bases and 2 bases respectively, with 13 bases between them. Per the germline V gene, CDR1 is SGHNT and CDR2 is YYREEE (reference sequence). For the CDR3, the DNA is TGTGCCAGCAGCTTGGTTTCGGGACGGACCACAGATACGCAGTATTTT. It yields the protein CASSLVSGRTTDTQYF.

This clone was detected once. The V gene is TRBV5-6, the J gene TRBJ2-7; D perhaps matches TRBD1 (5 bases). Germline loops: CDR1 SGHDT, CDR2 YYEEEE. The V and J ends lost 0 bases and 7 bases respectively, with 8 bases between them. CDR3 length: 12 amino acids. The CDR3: CASSLGGGEQYF. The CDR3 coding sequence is TGTGCCAGCAGCTTGGGGGGCGGAGAGCAGTACTTC.

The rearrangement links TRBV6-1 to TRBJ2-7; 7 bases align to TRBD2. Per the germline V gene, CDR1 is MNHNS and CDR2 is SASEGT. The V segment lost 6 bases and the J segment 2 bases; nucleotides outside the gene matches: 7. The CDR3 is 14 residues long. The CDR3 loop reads CASRSWEGPYEQYF. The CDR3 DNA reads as TGTGCCAGCAGATCCTGGGAGGGCCCCTACGAGCAGTACTTC.

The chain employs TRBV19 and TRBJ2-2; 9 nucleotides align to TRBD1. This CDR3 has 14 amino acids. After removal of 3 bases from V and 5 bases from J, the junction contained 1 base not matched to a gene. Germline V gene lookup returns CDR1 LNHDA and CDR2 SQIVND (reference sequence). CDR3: CASSIDRGTGELFF. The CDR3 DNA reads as TGTGCCAGTAGTATTGACAGGGGGACCGGGGAGCTGTTTTTT. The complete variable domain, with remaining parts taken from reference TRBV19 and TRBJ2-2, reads DGGITQSPKYLFRKEGQNVTLSCEQNLNHDAMYWYRQDPGQGLRLIYYSQIVNDFQKGDIAEGYSVSREKKESFPLTVTSAQKNPTAFYLCASSIDRGTGELFFGEGSRLTVL.

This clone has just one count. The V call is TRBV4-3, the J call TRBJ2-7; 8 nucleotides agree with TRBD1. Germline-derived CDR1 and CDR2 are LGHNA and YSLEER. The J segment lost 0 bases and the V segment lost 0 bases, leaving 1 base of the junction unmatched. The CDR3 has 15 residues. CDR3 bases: TGCGCCAGCAGCCAAGATGGGACAGGCTCCTACGAGCAGTACTTC. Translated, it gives CASSQDGTGSYEQYF.

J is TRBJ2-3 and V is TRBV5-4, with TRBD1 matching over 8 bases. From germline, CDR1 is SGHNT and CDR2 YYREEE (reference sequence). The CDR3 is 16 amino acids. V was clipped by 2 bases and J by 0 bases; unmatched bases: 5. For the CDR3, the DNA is TGTGCCAGCAGCTTTACCGGGACAGGAAGCACAGATACGCAGTATTTT. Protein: CASSFTGTGSTDTQYF.

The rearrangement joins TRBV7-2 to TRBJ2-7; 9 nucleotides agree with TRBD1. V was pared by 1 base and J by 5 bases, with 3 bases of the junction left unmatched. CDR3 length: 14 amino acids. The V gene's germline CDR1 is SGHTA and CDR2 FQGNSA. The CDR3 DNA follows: TGTGCCAGCAGCTTAGGACAGGGGGGTGACGAGCAGTACTTC. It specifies CASSLGQGGDEQYF.

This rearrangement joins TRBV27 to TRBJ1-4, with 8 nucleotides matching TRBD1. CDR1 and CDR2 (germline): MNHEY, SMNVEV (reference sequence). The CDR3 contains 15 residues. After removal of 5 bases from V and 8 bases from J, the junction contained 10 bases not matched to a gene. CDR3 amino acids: CASSPQGAGGEKLFF. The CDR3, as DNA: TGTGCCAGCAGTCCGCAGGGGGCAGGAGGAGAAAAACTGTTTTTT.

In DNA, the CDR3 is TGCGCCAGCAGCCAAGATCTTACGAACACTGAAGCTTTCTTT. Translation: CASSQDLTNTEAFF. The chain employs TRBV4-3 and TRBJ1-1; the D is unclear. The CDR3 covers 14 residues. Germline-derived CDR1 and CDR2 are LGHNA and YSLEER. V was clipped by 0 bases and J by 1 base, with 6 bases between them.

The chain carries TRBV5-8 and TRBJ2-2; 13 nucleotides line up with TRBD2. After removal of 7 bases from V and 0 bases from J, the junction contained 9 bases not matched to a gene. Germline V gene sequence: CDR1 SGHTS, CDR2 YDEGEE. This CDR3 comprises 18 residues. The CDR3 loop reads CASSGLAGASTNTGELFF. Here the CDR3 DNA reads TGTGCCAGCTCAGGACTAGCGGGAGCTTCGACGAACACCGGGGAGCTGTTTTTT. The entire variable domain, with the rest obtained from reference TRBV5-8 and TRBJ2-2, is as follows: EAGVTQSPTHLIKTRGQQATLRCSPISGHTSVYWYQQALGLGLQFLLWYDEGEERNRGNFPPRFSGRQFPNYSSELNVNALELEDSALYLCASSGLAGASTNTGELFFGEGSRLTVL.

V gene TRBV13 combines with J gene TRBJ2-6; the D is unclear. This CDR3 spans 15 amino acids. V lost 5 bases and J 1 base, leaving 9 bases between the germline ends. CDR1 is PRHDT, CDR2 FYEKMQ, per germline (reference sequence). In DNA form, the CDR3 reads TGTGCCAGCAGCCTCCGAAGTTCTGGGGCCAACGTCCTGACTTTC. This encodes CASSLRSSGANVLTF.

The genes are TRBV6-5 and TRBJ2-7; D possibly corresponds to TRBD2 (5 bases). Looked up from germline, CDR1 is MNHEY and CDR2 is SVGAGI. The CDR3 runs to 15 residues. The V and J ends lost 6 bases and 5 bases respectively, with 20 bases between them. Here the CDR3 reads CASRTGLFAEHEQYF. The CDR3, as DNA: TGTGCCAGCAGGACCGGACTTTTCGCAGAACACGAGCAGTACTTC.

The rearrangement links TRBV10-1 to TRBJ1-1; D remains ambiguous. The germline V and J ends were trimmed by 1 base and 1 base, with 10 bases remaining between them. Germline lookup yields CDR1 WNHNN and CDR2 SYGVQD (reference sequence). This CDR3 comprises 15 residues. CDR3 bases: TGCGCCAGCAGTGAGTTGAGGGATGGGAACACTGAAGCTTTCTTT. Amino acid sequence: CASSELRDGNTEAFF.

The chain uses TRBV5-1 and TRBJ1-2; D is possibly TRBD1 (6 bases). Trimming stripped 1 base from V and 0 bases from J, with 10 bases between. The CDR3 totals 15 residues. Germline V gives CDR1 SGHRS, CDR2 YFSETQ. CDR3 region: CASSLQTGSNYGYTF. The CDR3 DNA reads TGCGCCAGCAGCTTGCAGACAGGTTCTAACTATGGCTACACCTTC.

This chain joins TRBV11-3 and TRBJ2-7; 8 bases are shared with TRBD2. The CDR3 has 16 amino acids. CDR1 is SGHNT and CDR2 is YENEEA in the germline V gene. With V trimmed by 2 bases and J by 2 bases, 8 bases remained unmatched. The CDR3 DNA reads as TGTGCCAGCAGCTTACTAGGAACTAGCGGAGCCTACGAGCAGTACTTC. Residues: CASSLLGTSGAYEQYF.

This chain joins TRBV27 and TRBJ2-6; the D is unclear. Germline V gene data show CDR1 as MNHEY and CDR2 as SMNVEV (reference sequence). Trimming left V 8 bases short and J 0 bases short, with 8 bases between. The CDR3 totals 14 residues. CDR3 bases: TGTGCCAGCGCGGCGGTCTCTGGGGCCAACGTCCTGACTTTC. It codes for CASAAVSGANVLTF.

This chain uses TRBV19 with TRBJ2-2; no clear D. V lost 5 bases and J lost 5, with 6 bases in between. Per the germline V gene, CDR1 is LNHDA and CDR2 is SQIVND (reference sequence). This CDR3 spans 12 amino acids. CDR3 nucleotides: TGTGCCAGTAGTGTCTGGACCGGGGAGCTGTTTTTT. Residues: CASSVWTGELFF.

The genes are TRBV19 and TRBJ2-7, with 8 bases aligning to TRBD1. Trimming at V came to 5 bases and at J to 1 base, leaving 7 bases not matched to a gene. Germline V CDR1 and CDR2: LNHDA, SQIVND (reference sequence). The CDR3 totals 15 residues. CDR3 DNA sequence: TGTGCCAGTAGTCCCGGGACAGGTCGTTCCTACGAGCAGTACTTC. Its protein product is CASSPGTGRSYEQYF.

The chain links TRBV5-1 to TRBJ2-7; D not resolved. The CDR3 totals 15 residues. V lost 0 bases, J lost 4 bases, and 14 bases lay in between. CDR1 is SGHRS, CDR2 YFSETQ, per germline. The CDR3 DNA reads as TGCGCCAGCAGCTTGGTGGGCGGAGAACCGTACGAGCAGTACTTC. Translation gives CASSLVGGEPYEQYF.

CDR3 in DNA: TGTGCCAGCAGTGAAGAGAGCTCCTACAATGAGCAGTTCTTC. It specifies CASSEESSYNEQFF. The chain uses TRBV2 and TRBJ2-1; unclear D gene. The CDR3 sequence is 14 residues long. Trimming left V 1 base short and J 0 bases short, with 4 bases between. Germline V lookup: CDR1 SNHLY, CDR2 FYNNEI. The full variable domain, completed using reference TRBV2 and TRBJ2-1, is EPEVTQTPSHQVTQMGQEVILRCVPISNHLYFYWYRQILGQKVEFLVSFYNNEISEKSEIFDDQFSVERPDGSNFTLKIRSTKLEDSAMYFCASSEESSYNEQFFGPGTRLTVL.

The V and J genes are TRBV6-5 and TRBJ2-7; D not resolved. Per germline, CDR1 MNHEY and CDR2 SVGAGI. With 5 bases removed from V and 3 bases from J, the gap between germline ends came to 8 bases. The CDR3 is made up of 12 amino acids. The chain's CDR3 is CASSPGFYEQYF. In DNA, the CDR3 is TGTGCCAGCAGTCCCGGGTTCTACGAGCAGTACTTC.

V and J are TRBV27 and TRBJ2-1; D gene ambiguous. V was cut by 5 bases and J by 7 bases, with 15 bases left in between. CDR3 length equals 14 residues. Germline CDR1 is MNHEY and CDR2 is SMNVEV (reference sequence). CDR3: CASSPQTTQNEQFF. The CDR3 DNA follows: TGTGCCAGCAGTCCCCAGACAACCCAGAATGAGCAGTTCTTC.

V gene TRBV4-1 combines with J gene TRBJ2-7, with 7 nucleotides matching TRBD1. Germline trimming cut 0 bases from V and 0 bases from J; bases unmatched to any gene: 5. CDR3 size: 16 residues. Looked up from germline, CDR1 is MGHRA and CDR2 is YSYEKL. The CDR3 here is CASSQDTGVTSYEQYF. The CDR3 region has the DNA TGCGCCAGCAGCCAAGATACAGGGGTGACCTCCTACGAGCAGTACTTC.

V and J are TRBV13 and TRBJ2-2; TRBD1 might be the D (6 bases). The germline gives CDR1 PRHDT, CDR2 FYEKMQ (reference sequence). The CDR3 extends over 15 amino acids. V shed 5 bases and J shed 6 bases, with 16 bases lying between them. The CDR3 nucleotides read TGTGCCAGCAGCCCCATCACAGGGAGCGCCGGGGAGCTGTTTTTT. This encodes CASSPITGSAGELFF.

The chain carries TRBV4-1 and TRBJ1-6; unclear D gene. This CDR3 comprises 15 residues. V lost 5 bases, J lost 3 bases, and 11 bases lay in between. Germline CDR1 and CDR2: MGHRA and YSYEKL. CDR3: CASSVLSYYNSPLHF. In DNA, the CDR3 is TGCGCCAGCAGCGTTCTGAGCTACTATAATTCACCCCTCCACTTT.